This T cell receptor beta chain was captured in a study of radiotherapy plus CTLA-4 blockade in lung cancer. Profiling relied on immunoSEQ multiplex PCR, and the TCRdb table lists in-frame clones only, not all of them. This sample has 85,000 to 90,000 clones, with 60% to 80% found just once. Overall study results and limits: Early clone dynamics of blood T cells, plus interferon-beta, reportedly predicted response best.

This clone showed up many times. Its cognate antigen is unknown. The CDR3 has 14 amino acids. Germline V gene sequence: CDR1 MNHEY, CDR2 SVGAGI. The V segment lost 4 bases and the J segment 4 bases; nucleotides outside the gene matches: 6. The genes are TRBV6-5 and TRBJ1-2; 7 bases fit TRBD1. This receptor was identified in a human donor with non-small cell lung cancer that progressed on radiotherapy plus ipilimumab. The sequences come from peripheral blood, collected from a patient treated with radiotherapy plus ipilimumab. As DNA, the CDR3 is TGTGCCAGCAGTTCCCAGGGGGGGGGCTATGGCTACACCTTC. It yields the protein CASSSQGGGYGYTF.